This TCR beta chain was retrieved from a study of cytomegalovirus exposure and HLA in healthy donors. Study-level findings and limits: Most CMV-associated TCR beta chains were later found to appear HLA-restricted.

It was with 60 Vbeta and 13 Jbeta primers that the PCR ran. Sequenced by immunoSEQ multiplex PCR; TCRdb stores in-frame clones only, minus some. The sample holds around 180,000 clones, around 75% seen once. Germline CDR1 MNHEY, CDR2 SMNVEV (reference sequence). CDR3 length: 16 amino acids. V was pared by 6 bases and J by 2 bases, with 11 bases of the junction left unmatched. Of note for this clone: No antigen is known for it.

The sequencing input was PBMCs. The chain recombines TRBV27 with TRBJ2-7, with 9 bases lining up with TRBD2. This receptor was obtained from a woman under 40 in good health and CMV-seropositive. The CDR3 reads CASSLGGSSGTYEQYF. CDR3 sequence (DNA): TGTGCCAGCAGCCTGGGGGGGTCTAGCGGGACCTACGAGCAGTACTTC.